This TCR beta chain was recovered during a study of post-analysis software for immune sequencing data. Carried by the TCR beta cDNA libraries were unique molecular identifiers. TCRdb reanalysed the PCR reads using MiXCR and keeps one entry per CDR3 protein. The profile shows roughly 620,000 distinct CDR3 sequences, roughly two fifths of them singletons. This CDR3 contains 15 residues. Germline V lookup: CDR1 SGHRS, CDR2 YFSETQ. V was pared by 4 bases and J by 5 bases, with 10 bases of the junction left unmatched. General observations from the study: Patients used about 5 TRBV segments, including TRBV5-6, TRBV5-1 and TRBV20-1, more often than controls.

On this clonotype: Its antigen is unknown.

The receptor's source is a girl aged 10-17 years with multiple sclerosis. The chain recombines TRBV5-1 with TRBJ2-7; 9 bases match TRBD1. What was sequenced was blood. As DNA, the CDR3 is TGCGCCAGCAGCCCCCGGGGGACAGGGATCGACGAGCAGTACTTC. This codes for CASSPRGTGIDEQYF.